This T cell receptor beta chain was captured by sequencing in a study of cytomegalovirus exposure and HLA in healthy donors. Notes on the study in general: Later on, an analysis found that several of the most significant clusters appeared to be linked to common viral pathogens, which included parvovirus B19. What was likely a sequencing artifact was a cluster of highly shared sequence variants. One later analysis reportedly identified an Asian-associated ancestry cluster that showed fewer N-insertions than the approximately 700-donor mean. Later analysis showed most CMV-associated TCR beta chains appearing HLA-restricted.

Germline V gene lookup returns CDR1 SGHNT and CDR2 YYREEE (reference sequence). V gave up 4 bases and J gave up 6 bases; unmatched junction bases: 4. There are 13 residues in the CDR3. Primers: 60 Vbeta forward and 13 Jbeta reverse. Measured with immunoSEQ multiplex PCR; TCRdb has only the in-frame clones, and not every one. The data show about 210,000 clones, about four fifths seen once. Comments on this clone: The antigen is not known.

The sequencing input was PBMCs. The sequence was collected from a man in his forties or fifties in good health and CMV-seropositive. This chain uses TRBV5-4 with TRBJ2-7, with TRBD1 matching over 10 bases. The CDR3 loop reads CASSRDRGGEQYF. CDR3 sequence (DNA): TGTGCCAGCAGCCGGGACAGGGGAGGCGAGCAGTACTTC.